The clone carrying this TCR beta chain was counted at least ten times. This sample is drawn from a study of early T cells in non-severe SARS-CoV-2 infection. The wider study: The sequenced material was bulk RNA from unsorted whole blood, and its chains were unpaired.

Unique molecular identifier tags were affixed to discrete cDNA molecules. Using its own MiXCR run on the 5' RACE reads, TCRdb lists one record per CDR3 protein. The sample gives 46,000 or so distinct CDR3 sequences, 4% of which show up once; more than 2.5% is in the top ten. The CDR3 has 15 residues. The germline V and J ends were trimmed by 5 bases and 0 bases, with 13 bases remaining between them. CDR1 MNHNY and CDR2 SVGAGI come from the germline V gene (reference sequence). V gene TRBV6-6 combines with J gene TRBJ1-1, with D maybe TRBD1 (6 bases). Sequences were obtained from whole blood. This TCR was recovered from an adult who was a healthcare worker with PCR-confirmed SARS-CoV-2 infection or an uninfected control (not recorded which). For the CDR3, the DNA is TGTGCCAGCAGTATCCAGGGGAAGATGAACACTGAAGCTTTCTTT. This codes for CASSIQGKMNTEAFF.